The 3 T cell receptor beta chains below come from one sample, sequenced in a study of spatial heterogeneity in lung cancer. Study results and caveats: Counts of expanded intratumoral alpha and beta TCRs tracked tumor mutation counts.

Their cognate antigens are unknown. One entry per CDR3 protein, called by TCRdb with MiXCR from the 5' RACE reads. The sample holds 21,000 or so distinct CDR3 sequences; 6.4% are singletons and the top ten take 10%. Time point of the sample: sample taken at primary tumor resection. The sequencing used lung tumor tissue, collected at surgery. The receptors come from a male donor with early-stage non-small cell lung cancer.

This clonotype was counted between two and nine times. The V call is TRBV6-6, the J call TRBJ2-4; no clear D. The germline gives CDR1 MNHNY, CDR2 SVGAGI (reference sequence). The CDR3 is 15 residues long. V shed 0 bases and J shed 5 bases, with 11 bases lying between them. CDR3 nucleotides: TGTGCCAGCAGTTACTCGACGGCTTCTCAAAACATTCAGTACTTC. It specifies CASSYSTASQNIQYF.

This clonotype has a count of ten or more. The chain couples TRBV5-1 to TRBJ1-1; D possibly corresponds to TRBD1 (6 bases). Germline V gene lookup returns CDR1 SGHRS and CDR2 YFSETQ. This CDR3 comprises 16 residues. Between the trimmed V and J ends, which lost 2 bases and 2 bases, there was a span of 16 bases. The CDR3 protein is CASSFYNLGGNTEAFF. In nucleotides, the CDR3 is TGCGCCAGCAGCTTCTACAATTTAGGGGGAAACACTGAAGCTTTCTTT.

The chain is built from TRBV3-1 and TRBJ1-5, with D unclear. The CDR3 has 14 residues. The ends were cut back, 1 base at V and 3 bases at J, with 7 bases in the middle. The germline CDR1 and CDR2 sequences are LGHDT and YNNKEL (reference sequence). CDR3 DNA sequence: TGTGCCAGCAGCCAAGGCCGTATCAATCAGCCCCAGCATTTT. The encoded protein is CASSQGRINQPQHF.